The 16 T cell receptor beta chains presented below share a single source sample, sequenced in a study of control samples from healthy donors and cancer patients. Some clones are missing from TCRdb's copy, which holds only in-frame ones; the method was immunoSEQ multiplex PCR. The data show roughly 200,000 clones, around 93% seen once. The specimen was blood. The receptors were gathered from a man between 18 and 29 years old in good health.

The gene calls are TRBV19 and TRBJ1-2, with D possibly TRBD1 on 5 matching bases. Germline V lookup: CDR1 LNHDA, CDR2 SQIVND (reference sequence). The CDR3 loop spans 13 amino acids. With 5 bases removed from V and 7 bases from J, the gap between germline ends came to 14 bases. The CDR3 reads CASSREGPTGYTF. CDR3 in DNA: TGTGCCAGTAGTCGGGAGGGACCTACTGGCTACACCTTC.

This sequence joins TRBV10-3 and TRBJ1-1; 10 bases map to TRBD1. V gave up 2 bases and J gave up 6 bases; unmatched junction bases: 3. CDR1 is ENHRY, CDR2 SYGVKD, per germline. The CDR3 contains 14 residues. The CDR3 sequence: CAISEIGTGAEAFF. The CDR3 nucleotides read TGTGCCATCAGTGAGATCGGGACAGGGGCTGAAGCTTTCTTT.

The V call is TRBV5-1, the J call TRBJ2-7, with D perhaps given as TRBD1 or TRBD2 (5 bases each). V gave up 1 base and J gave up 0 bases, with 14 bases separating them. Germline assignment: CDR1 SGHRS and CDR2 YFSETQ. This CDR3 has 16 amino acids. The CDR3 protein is CASSLITAGTSYEQYF. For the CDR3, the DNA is TGCGCCAGCAGCTTGATTACCGCCGGGACCTCCTACGAGCAGTACTTC.

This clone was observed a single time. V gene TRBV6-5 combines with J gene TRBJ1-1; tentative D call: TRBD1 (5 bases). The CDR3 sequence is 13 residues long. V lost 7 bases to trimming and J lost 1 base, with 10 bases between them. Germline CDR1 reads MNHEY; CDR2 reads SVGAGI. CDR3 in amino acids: CASIRDGNTEAFF. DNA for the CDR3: TGTGCCAGCATCCGGGACGGGAACACTGAAGCTTTCTTT.

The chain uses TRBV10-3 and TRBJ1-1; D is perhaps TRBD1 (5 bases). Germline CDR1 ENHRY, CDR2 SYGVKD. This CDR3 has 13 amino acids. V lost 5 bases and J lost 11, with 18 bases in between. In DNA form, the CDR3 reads TGTGCCATCAGTCCCGGGACGGTGGATGTTGCTTTCTTT. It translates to CAISPGTVDVAFF.

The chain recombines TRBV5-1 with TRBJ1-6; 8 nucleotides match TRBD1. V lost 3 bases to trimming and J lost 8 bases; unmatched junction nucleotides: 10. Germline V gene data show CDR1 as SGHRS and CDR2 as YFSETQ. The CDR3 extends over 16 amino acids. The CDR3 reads CASSYLQGGIYSPLHF. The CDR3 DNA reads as TGCGCCAGCAGCTACTTACAGGGGGGAATTTATTCACCCCTCCACTTT.

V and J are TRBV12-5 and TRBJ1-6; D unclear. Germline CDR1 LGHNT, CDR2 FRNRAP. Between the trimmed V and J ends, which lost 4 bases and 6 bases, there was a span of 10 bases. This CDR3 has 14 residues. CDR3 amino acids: CASGSGRTNSPLHF. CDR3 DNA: TGTGCTAGTGGTTCGGGAAGGACTAATTCACCCCTCCACTTT.

The chain's CDR3 is CASSLTGERGYTF. Here the CDR3 DNA reads TGCGCCAGCAGCTTGACAGGGGAGCGCGGCTACACCTTC. This rearrangement joins TRBV5-1 to TRBJ1-2; TRBD1 aligns across 7 bases. The ends lost 1 base at V and 8 bases at J; junction bases unmatched: 5. CDR3 length: 13 residues. Germline CDR1 is SGHRS and CDR2 is YFSETQ.

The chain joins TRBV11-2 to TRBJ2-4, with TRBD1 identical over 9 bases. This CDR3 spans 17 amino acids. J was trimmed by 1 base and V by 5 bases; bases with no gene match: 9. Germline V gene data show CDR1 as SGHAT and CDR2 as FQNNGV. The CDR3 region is CASSAGTGRLAKNIQYF. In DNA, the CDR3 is TGTGCCAGCAGCGCCGGGACAGGGAGGTTGGCCAAAAACATTCAGTACTTC.

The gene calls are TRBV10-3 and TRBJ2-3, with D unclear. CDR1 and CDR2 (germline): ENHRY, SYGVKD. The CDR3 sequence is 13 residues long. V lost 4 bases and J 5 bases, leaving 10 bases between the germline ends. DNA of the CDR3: TGTGCCATCAGTGGCAGCCTGATAGATACGCAGTATTTT. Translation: CAISGSLIDTQYF.

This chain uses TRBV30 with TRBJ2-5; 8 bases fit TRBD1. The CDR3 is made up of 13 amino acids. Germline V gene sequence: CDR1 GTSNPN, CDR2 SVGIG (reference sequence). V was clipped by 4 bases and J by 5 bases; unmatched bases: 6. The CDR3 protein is CAWMIQGAETQYF. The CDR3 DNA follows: TGTGCCTGGATGATCCAGGGGGCCGAGACCCAGTACTTC.

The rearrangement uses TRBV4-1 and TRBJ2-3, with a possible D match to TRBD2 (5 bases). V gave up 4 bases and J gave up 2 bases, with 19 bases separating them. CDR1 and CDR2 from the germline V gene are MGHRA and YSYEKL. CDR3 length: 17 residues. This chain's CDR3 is CASSRTASGSFTDTQYF. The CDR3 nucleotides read TGCGCCAGCAGCCGTACAGCCAGCGGCTCCTTCACAGATACGCAGTATTTT.

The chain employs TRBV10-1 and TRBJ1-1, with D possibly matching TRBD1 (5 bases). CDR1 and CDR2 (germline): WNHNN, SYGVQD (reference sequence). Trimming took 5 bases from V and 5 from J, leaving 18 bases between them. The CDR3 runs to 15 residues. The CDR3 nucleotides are TGCGCCAGCAGTAGATATCAGGGAAAACGGACTGAAGCTTTCTTT. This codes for CASSRYQGKRTEAFF.

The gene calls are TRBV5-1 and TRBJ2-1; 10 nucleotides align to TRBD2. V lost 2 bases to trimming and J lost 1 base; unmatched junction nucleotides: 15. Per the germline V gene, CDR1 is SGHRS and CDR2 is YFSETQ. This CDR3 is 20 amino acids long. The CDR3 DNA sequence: TGCGCCAGCAGCTTTTTGTCTAGCGGGGGCCTTAATATATCCTACAATGAGCAGTTCTTC. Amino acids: CASSFLSSGGLNISYNEQFF.

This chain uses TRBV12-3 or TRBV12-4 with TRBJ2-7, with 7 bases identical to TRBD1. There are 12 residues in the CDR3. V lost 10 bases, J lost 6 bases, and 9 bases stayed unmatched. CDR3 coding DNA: TGTGCCACCAGGGGGTTTGAGAGCGAGCAGTACTTC. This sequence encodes CATRGFESEQYF.

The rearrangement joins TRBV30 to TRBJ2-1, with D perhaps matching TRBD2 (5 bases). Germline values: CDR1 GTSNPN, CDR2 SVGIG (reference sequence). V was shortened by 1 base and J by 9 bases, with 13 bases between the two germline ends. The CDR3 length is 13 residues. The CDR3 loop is CAWSEDGVSEQFF. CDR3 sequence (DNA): TGTGCCTGGAGTGAGGACGGGGTAAGTGAGCAGTTCTTC.